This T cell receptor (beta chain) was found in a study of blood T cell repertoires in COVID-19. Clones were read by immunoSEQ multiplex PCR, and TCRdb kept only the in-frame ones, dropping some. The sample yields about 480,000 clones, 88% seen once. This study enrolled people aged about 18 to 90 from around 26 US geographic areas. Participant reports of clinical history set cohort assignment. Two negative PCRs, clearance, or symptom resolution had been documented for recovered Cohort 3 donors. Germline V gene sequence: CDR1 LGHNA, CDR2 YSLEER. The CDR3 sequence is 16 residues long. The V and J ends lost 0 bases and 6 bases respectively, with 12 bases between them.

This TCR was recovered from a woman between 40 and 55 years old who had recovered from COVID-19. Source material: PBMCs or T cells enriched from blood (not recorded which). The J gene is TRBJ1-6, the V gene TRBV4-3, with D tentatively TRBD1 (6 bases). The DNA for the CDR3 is TGCGCCAGCAGCCAAGATTTGTGGACAGCTAATTCACCCCTCCACTTT. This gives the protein CASSQDLWTANSPLHF.